Following are 30 T cell receptor beta chains from one sample sequenced in a study of somatic mutations in cytotoxic T cells in rheumatoid arthritis. Using immunoSEQ multiplex PCR, the repertoire was profiled, and TCRdb retains in-frame clones only, with some absent. The data hold around 11,000 clones, with 75% to 95% observed a single time. Source material: CD8+ T cells sorted from blood. The source is a woman younger than 30 with rheumatoid arthritis.

The V gene is TRBV6-5, the J gene TRBJ1-5; 10 bases align to TRBD1. V was clipped by 0 bases and J by 2 bases; unmatched bases: 1. Germline V CDR1 and CDR2: MNHEY, SVGAGI. CDR3 length: 16 residues. The CDR3 DNA reads as TGTGCCAGCAGTTACTCAGGGACAGGGGGCAATCAGCCCCAGCATTTT. This codes for CASSYSGTGGNQPQHF.

J is TRBJ2-7 and V is TRBV27, with no clear D. Germline values: CDR1 MNHEY, CDR2 SMNVEV (reference sequence). Trimming removed 4 bases from V and 5 bases from J, with 6 bases in between. The CDR3 runs to 11 residues. CDR3 sequence reads: CASSSIHEQYF. CDR3 bases: TGTGCCAGCAGTTCTATCCACGAGCAGTACTTC.

The table lists this clone with a few counts. The chain couples TRBV6-5 to TRBJ2-1; 9 nucleotides align to TRBD1. The CDR3 totals 15 residues. The V segment lost 4 bases and the J segment 6 bases; nucleotides outside the gene matches: 7. Per the germline V gene, CDR1 is MNHEY and CDR2 is SVGAGI. CDR3 protein: CASSWLQGAGNEQFF. The CDR3, as DNA: TGTGCCAGCAGTTGGTTACAGGGGGCGGGCAATGAGCAGTTCTTC.

This chain connects TRBV11-2 to TRBJ2-7; 7 bases fit TRBD1. The CDR3 has 17 residues. V gave up 3 bases and J gave up 0 bases; unmatched junction bases: 11. The germline CDR1 and CDR2 sequences are SGHAT and FQNNGV. CDR3 loop: CASSFLTQGDLSYEQYF. In DNA, the CDR3 is TGTGCCAGCAGCTTCCTTACCCAGGGGGATCTCTCCTACGAGCAGTACTTC.

The gene calls are TRBV6-5 and TRBJ1-1, with D unclear. The V end was cut by 5 bases, the J end by 1 base, with 8 bases between. Looked up from germline, CDR1 is MNHEY and CDR2 is SVGAGI. The CDR3 runs to 13 residues. DNA of the CDR3: TGTGCCAGCAGTCCGGGTACGAACACTGAAGCTTTCTTT. Translating it yields CASSPGTNTEAFF.

The count of this clone is one. This chain connects TRBV4-3 to TRBJ2-7; possibly TRBD2 for D (6 bases). Germline V gene sequence: CDR1 LGHNA, CDR2 YSLEER. Trimming cost V 3 bases and J 7 bases, with 25 bases left between them. CDR3 length: 17 residues. Written as DNA, the CDR3 is TGCGCCAGCAGCCAGGATAGTGGGGGGTCTCAATGGGGTGAGCAGTACTTC. This codes for CASSQDSGGSQWGEQYF.

The CDR3 loop is CASSQEVGAYEQYF. In DNA, the CDR3 is TGCGCCAGCAGCCAAGAAGTAGGGGCCTACGAGCAGTACTTC. The V call is TRBV4-1, the J call TRBJ2-7; D is perhaps TRBD1 (5 bases). The CDR3 is made up of 14 amino acids. V dropped 0 bases and J dropped 2 bases, with 8 bases sitting between them. CDR1 and CDR2 (germline): MGHRA, YSYEKL.

This clone was detected a few times. This chain uses TRBV29-1 with TRBJ1-2, with D perhaps TRBD1 (6 bases). The germline CDR1 and CDR2 sequences are SQVTM and ANQGSEA. The CDR3 totals 12 residues. Deletions cut 7 bases from V and 4 bases from J, with 13 bases between. DNA for the CDR3: TGCAGCGCGATAACAGGGAGCTATGGCTACACCTTC. This gives the protein CSAITGSYGYTF.

In DNA form, the CDR3 reads TGTGCCAGCAGCGAGACTAGCAACTACAATGAGCAGTTCTTC. It yields the protein CASSETSNYNEQFF. The chain uses TRBV27 and TRBJ2-1; 7 bases line up with TRBD2. Germline CDR1 and CDR2: MNHEY and SMNVEV (reference sequence). The CDR3 runs to 14 residues. After removal of 6 bases from V and 3 bases from J, the junction contained 5 bases not matched to a gene.

V gene TRBV27 combines with J gene TRBJ1-2; D ambiguous. Trimming shortened V by 9 bases and J by 4 bases, and 9 bases separated the two germline ends. Germline-derived CDR1 and CDR2 are MNHEY and SMNVEV (reference sequence). This CDR3 is 11 amino acids long. The CDR3 DNA sequence: TGTGCCAGTGGTCTGAGCTATGGCTACACCTTC. It specifies CASGLSYGYTF.

This clone was seen a handful of times. The chain links TRBV7-9 to TRBJ1-2; 10 nucleotides agree with TRBD1. Germline CDR1 and CDR2: SEHNR and FQNEAQ (reference sequence). The CDR3 covers 15 residues. J gave up 6 bases and V 5 bases, and 9 bases lay outside the gene matches. In DNA, the CDR3 is TGTGCCAGCAGCCAAACCCGACAGGGGGCGAATGGCTACACCTTC. Protein product: CASSQTRQGANGYTF.

The V and J genes are TRBV7-7 and TRBJ2-7, with D perhaps given as TRBD1 or TRBD2 (6 bases each). This CDR3 has 13 amino acids. From germline, CDR1 is SSHAT and CDR2 FNYEAQ (reference sequence). CDR3 coding DNA: TGTGCTAGCGGCCCAGCGCAGGGGTGGGAGCAGTACTTC. This encodes CASGPAQGWEQYF.

This rearrangement joins TRBV2 to TRBJ1-2; tentatively, D is TRBD1 (6 bases). Germline CDR1 SNHLY, CDR2 FYNNEI. Trimming stripped 1 base from V and 5 bases from J, with 11 bases between. The CDR3 contains 14 residues. CDR3 nucleotides: TGTGCCAGCAGTGAAGAACAGGGCCAGTATGGCTACACCTTC. It translates to CASSEEQGQYGYTF.

The genes are TRBV6-5 and TRBJ1-2, with 7 bases that match TRBD1. CDR3 length equals 14 residues. CDR1 is MNHEY and CDR2 is SVGAGI in the germline V gene. Losses at the gene ends were 5 bases for V and 1 base for J; bases not matched to a gene: 4. Here the CDR3 DNA reads TGTGCCAGCAGTGTAGGGACAGTTAACTATGGCTACACCTTC. Protein: CASSVGTVNYGYTF.

The chain joins TRBV13 to TRBJ1-1, with D maybe TRBD1 (5 bases). CDR1 is PRHDT and CDR2 is FYEKMQ in the germline V gene (reference sequence). The CDR3 covers 13 residues. V was cut by 5 bases and J by 4 bases, with 11 bases left in between. Here the CDR3 reads CASSLGLSTEAFF. The CDR3 nucleotides read TGTGCCAGCAGCCTGGGACTAAGCACTGAAGCTTTCTTT.

The rearrangement joins TRBV5-4 to TRBJ1-1; possible D gene TRBD1, 5 bases. Germline values: CDR1 SGHNT, CDR2 YYREEE (reference sequence). Trimming removed 7 bases from V and 7 bases from J, with 14 bases in between. This CDR3 region has 12 residues. CDR3 coding DNA: TGTGCCAGCGGGGAGGGGCGAGATGAAGCTTTCTTT. Translating it yields CASGEGRDEAFF.

This clone appeared a single time. This CDR3 reads CASSMYGTPPTDTQYF. The CDR3 DNA reads as TGTGCCAGCAGCATGTATGGGACTCCACCGACCGATACGCAGTATTTT. This chain connects TRBV6-6 to TRBJ2-3; the D gene is possibly TRBD2 (6 bases). The CDR3 consists of 16 residues. Trimming shortened V by 6 bases and J by 6 bases, and 22 bases separated the two germline ends. The V gene's germline CDR1 is MNHNY and CDR2 SVGAGI (reference sequence).

V and J are TRBV7-9 and TRBJ1-2, with 7 bases that match TRBD1. Germline V gives CDR1 SEHNR, CDR2 FQNEAQ (reference sequence). CDR3 length equals 16 residues. After removal of 5 bases from V and 3 bases from J, the junction contained 12 bases not matched to a gene. DNA for the CDR3: TGTGCCAGCAGCCCCCCCCGGAGGGGGCATGACTATGGCTACACCTTC. Amino acid sequence: CASSPPRRGHDYGYTF.

In DNA, the CDR3 is TGTGCCAGCAGTGAGACAGGAAACACAGATACGCAGTATTTT. This sequence encodes CASSETGNTDTQYF. The chain uses TRBV28 and TRBJ2-3, with a weak D call TRBD1 (6 bases). The CDR3 has 14 amino acids. V was cut by 5 bases and J by 2 bases, with 11 bases left in between. Germline-derived CDR1 and CDR2 are MDHEN and SYDVKM.

The chain has TRBV6-5 and TRBJ1-1; D is uncertain. Trimming left V 2 bases short and J 4 bases short, with 11 bases between. Germline lookup yields CDR1 MNHEY and CDR2 SVGAGI. The CDR3 runs to 14 residues. CDR3 nucleotides: TGTGCCAGCAGTTACGCGGAAGGTTCCACTGAAGCTTTCTTT. Its translation is CASSYAEGSTEAFF.

The chain couples TRBV29-1 to TRBJ2-4; maybe TRBD1 (5 bases). Germline CDR1 reads SQVTM; CDR2 reads ANQGSEA. Deletions cut 4 bases from V and 6 bases from J, with 10 bases between. The CDR3 totals 12 residues. The DNA for the CDR3 is TGCAGCGTTGGGGGCTACGGAAACATTCAGTACTTC. Amino acid sequence: CSVGGYGNIQYF.

The chain uses TRBV29-1 and TRBJ1-5, with unresolved D. The CDR3 contains 14 residues. Trimming took off 0 bases at V and 7 bases at J, with 13 bases between the two ends. Germline lookup yields CDR1 SQVTM and CDR2 ANQGSEA. The CDR3 DNA follows: TGCAGCGTTGAAGAGGGCGGGTATGGGCAGCCCCAGCATTTT. Protein: CSVEEGGYGQPQHF.

DNA for the CDR3: TGCAGCGTCGGCGCAGCGGGAGGAGCCTACGAGCAGTACTTC. Amino acid sequence: CSVGAAGGAYEQYF. V gene TRBV29-1 combines with J gene TRBJ2-7, with 9 positions matching TRBD2. Germline trimming cut 6 bases from V and 2 bases from J; bases unmatched to any gene: 8. The germline CDR1 and CDR2 sequences are SQVTM and ANQGSEA. The length of the CDR3 is 14 residues.

V usage is TRBV28 and J usage is TRBJ2-5, with 7 nucleotides matching TRBD2. Matching the DNA end better, TRBJ2-7 makes the J call doubtful. This CDR3 has 13 residues. Per germline, CDR1 MDHEN and CDR2 SYDVKM. CDR3 protein: CASSVAGVREQYF. The CDR3 bases are TGTGCCAGCAGTGTCGCGGGAGTTCGCGAGCAGTACTTC.

CDR3 nucleotide sequence: TGTGCCAGCAGCTTAGGCGGGGGCGCTTACATCCAGTACGAGCAGTACTTC. This translates into CASSLGGGAYIQYEQYF. The chain has TRBV7-2 and TRBJ2-7, with D perhaps matching TRBD2 (7 bases). The germline V and J ends were trimmed by 1 base and 4 bases, with 20 bases remaining between them. The CDR3 is 17 residues long. The germline V gene encodes CDR1 SGHTA and CDR2 FQGNSA.

The CDR3 DNA reads as TGTGCCAGTAGCCTTCTAGCGGGGGTCACAGATACGCAGTATTTT. It translates to CASSLLAGVTDTQYF. This chain connects TRBV19 to TRBJ2-3, with 10 bases identical to TRBD2. This CDR3 contains 15 residues. J gave up 2 bases and V 6 bases, and 5 bases lay outside the gene matches. From germline, CDR1 is LNHDA and CDR2 SQIVND (reference sequence).

This clone was seen just once. This CDR3 is CASSSPWAGLNTEAFF. CDR3 bases: TGTGCCAGCAGCTCACCGTGGGCAGGGTTGAACACTGAAGCTTTCTTT. The chain carries TRBV7-9 and TRBJ1-1; TRBD1 might be the D (5 bases). Trimming stripped 4 bases from V and 0 bases from J, with 15 bases between. This CDR3 is built from 16 residues. CDR1 and CDR2 (germline): SEHNR, FQNEAQ (reference sequence).

The chain couples TRBV5-5 to TRBJ2-7; D is perhaps TRBD1 (6 bases). V was cut by 4 bases and J by 5 bases, with 22 bases left in between. CDR1 and CDR2 from the germline V gene are SGHKS and YYEKEE (reference sequence). This CDR3 spans 16 amino acids. CDR3 sequence reads: CASSGYQGPQIHEQYF. In DNA, the CDR3 is TGTGCCAGCAGCGGATATCAGGGGCCTCAGATCCACGAGCAGTACTTC.

The rearrangement links TRBV27 to TRBJ1-3; D unclear. Per germline, CDR1 MNHEY and CDR2 SMNVEV (reference sequence). The CDR3 runs 15 residues. Trimming left V 0 bases short and J 4 bases short, with 10 bases between. This chain's CDR3 is CASSLSTVPGNTIYF. The CDR3 DNA sequence: TGTGCCAGCAGTTTATCAACGGTTCCCGGAAACACCATATATTTT.

This chain connects TRBV12-5 to TRBJ2-3; tentatively, D is TRBD2 (6 bases). Trimming shortened V by 3 bases and J by 0 bases, and 13 bases separated the two germline ends. CDR1 is LGHNT and CDR2 is FRNRAP in the germline V gene. This CDR3 spans 16 amino acids. Here the CDR3 DNA reads TGTGCTAGTGGTTTCGTCGGCGGGACTAGCACAGATACGCAGTATTTT. Translation gives CASGFVGGTSTDTQYF.